This record covers a single T cell receptor beta chain. Source material for naive CD8 libraries was roughly 20,000 to 1,000,000 sorted cells, with 10%, 30% or 50% RNA. Sorting defined naive CD8 T cells as CD8+CD4-CCR7+CD45RA+. The CDR3 covers 14 residues. Germline V gene sequence: CDR1 SNHLY, CDR2 FYNNEI. Trimming removed 7 bases at V and 13 bases at J, with 25 bases between. Bulk TCR libraries were made with methods that had been previously described and with listed TCR primers. TCRdb itself ran the PCR reads through MiXCR, one entry per CDR3 protein. The repertoire holds tens of thousands of distinct CDR3 sequences, more than 20% seen once, with 0.98% in the top ten. The record originates from a study of molecular identifiers for immune sequencing clone quantification.

The specimen sequenced was naive CD8+ T cells from blood, with Jurkat cell RNA spiked in. The sample's subset: FACS-sorted CD8+CD4-CCR7+CD45RA+ naive T cells. J is TRBJ2-5 and V is TRBV2; D is possibly TRBD1 (6 bases). This receptor was identified in a human donor in good health. Some libraries in this study had Jurkat cell RNA spiked in. CDR3 bases: TGTGCCAGCAAACCGAAGCCAGGGGAAGCGCCCCCGTACTTC. Protein product: CASKPKPGEAPPYF.